This passage covers 15 T cell receptor beta chains from one sample sequenced in a study of T cells after yellow fever vaccination. TCRdb reprocessed the 5' RACE reads via MiXCR and lists one record per CDR3 protein. The sample consists of a few hundred thousand distinct CDR3 sequences, about a sixth of them appearing once. Sequenced here: PBMCs, sampled about 5 days after the first yellow fever vaccination. The receptors come from a man aged 18 to 30 who received the YFV17D yellow fever vaccine.

The chain combines TRBV19 with TRBJ2-1; 8 bases are shared with TRBD1. CDR3 size: 15 residues. The J segment lost 4 bases and the V segment lost 1 base, leaving 3 bases of the junction unmatched. CDR1 LNHDA and CDR2 SQIVND come from the germline V gene (reference sequence). CDR3 nucleotides: TGTGCCAGTAGTATAGCCGGGACAGGATACAATGAGCAGTTCTTC. Protein sequence: CASSIAGTGYNEQFF.

The chain recombines TRBV4-3 with TRBJ1-5, with D possibly being TRBD1 (6 bases). This CDR3 region has 13 residues. V lost 0 bases, J lost 8 bases, and 8 bases lay in between. CDR1 and CDR2 (germline): LGHNA, YSLEER. CDR3 DNA sequence: TGCGCCAGCAGCCAAGATGAGGGGGAGCCCCAGCATTTT. Its protein product is CASSQDEGEPQHF.

This clonotype was counted ten times or more. The rearrangement joins TRBV12-3 or TRBV12-4 to TRBJ2-1, with 9 positions matching TRBD1. This CDR3 has 15 amino acids. The trim removed 1 base at V and 6 bases at J, leaving 4 bases unmatched. For the CDR3, the DNA is TGTGCCAGCAGTTTAGACAGGGGGCCAGTCAATGAGCAGTTCTTC. As protein: CASSLDRGPVNEQFF.

This clonotype was detected only a few times. The rearrangement uses TRBV5-1 and TRBJ1-3; 8 nucleotides line up with TRBD1. CDR1 is SGHRS and CDR2 is YFSETQ in the germline V gene. V was clipped by 2 bases and J by 0 bases; unmatched bases: 13. The CDR3 consists of 19 residues. The CDR3 DNA follows: TGCGCCAGCAGCTTCGGGACAGGCGGAGGAACCAACTCTGGAAACACCATATATTTT. It codes for CASSFGTGGGTNSGNTIYF.

This chain connects TRBV12-3 or TRBV12-4 to TRBJ1-1, with D possibly TRBD1 on 6 matching bases. The V end was cut by 4 bases, the J end by 1 base, with 7 bases between. CDR3 size: 13 residues. CDR3 coding DNA: TGTGCCAGCAGTTGGGGGGCGAACACTGAAGCTTTCTTT. This translates into CASSWGANTEAFF.

Many counts were recorded for this clonotype. This chain uses TRBV3-1 with TRBJ2-1; 10 bases agree with TRBD1. The CDR3 is 15 residues long. V was clipped by 4 bases and J by 6 bases; unmatched bases: 6. CDR1 is LGHDT, CDR2 YNNKEL, per germline (reference sequence). The CDR3 loop is CASSPWTGGINEQFF. As DNA, the CDR3 is TGTGCCAGCAGCCCGTGGACAGGGGGGATCAATGAGCAGTTCTTC.

This clonotype was picked up a small number of times. The CDR3 bases are TGCGCCAGCAGCTTGGCCTCGATTAGTCAGGGGGCAGGGGAGACCCAGTACTTC. It codes for CASSLASISQGAGETQYF. The V call is TRBV5-1, the J call TRBJ2-5, with 8 bases lining up with TRBD1. The germline V gene has CDR1 SGHRS and CDR2 YFSETQ. This CDR3 spans 18 amino acids. Losses at the gene ends were 0 bases for V and 5 bases for J; bases not matched to a gene: 15.

The gene calls are TRBV7-8 and TRBJ2-7, with D maybe TRBD2 (6 bases). V was cut by 1 base and J by 3 bases, with 16 bases left in between. The CDR3 covers 16 residues. CDR1 and CDR2 (germline): SGHVS, FQNEAQ. The CDR3 here is CASSLGSGTYHYEQYV. CDR3 DNA: TGTGCCAGCAGCTTAGGTTCGGGGACTTACCACTACGAGCAGTACGTC.

This clonotype was found a few times. The rearrangement uses TRBV15 and TRBJ2-5, with 10 positions matching TRBD1. Per germline, CDR1 LNHNV and CDR2 YYDKDF (reference sequence). The CDR3 has 16 residues. J was trimmed by 4 bases and V by 5 bases; bases with no gene match: 10. This CDR3 is CATSGPGQGTLETQYF. CDR3 coding DNA: TGTGCCACCAGCGGGCCGGGACAGGGGACGTTAGAGACCCAGTACTTC.

This clonotype has a count of ten or more. The V gene is TRBV12-3 or TRBV12-4, the J gene TRBJ1-2; D is unclear. V was pared by 5 bases and J by 4 bases, with 5 bases between. CDR3 length: 11 residues. CDR3 sequence reads: CASSTLYGYTF. CDR3 DNA: TGTGCCAGCAGTACCCTCTATGGCTACACCTTC.

This chain links TRBV7-2 with TRBJ2-1, with D hard to call. CDR3 length: 11 amino acids. Between the trimmed V and J ends, which lost 3 bases and 8 bases, there was a span of 5 bases. Germline CDR1 SGHTA, CDR2 FQGNSA. The CDR3 nucleotides read TGTGCCAGCAGCTTTTATTATGAGCAGTTCTTC. The encoded protein is CASSFYYEQFF.

The chain employs TRBV5-1 and TRBJ1-4, with TRBD1 matching over 11 bases. Trimming at V came to 5 bases and at J to 6 bases, leaving 9 bases not matched to a gene. Germline V gene lookup returns CDR1 SGHRS and CDR2 YFSETQ. This CDR3 is 16 amino acids long. The chain's CDR3 is CASRLPGQGEDEKLFF. The CDR3 DNA sequence: TGCGCCAGCAGATTGCCGGGACAGGGGGAGGATGAAAAACTGTTTTTT.

The chain has TRBV10-3 and TRBJ2-1, with 8 nucleotides matching TRBD1. This CDR3 has 17 amino acids. V gave up 2 bases and J gave up 4 bases; unmatched junction bases: 10. Germline lookup yields CDR1 ENHRY and CDR2 SYGVKD. CDR3 DNA: TGTGCCATCAGTGAGACTTTCCGGGACAGGACTTACAATGAGCAGTTCTTC. Its protein is CAISETFRDRTYNEQFF.

The rearrangement joins TRBV19 to TRBJ2-4; possibly TRBD2 for D (7 bases). V dropped 5 bases and J dropped 7 bases, with 15 bases sitting between them. The germline V gene encodes CDR1 LNHDA and CDR2 SQIVND (reference sequence). This CDR3 is 14 amino acids long. DNA of the CDR3: TGTGCCAGTAGTCCCTGGGGGGGCGATAACATTCAGTACTTC. Translating gives CASSPWGGDNIQYF. Supplemented by reference TRBV19 and TRBJ2-4, the full variable domain reads DGGITQSPKYLFRKEGQNVTLSCEQNLNHDAMYWYRQDPGQGLRLIYYSQIVNDFQKGDIAEGYSVSREKKESFPLTVTSAQKNPTAFYLCASSPWGGDNIQYFGAGTRLSVL.

The V call is TRBV5-1, the J call TRBJ1-2; 7 nucleotides agree with TRBD1. This CDR3 comprises 13 residues. V shed 5 bases and J 5 bases; nucleotides not matched to a gene: 6. The germline V gene encodes CDR1 SGHRS and CDR2 YFSETQ. The CDR3 sequence is CASSRQGGYGYTF. Written as DNA, the CDR3 is TGCGCCAGCAGTCGACAGGGCGGATATGGCTACACCTTC.